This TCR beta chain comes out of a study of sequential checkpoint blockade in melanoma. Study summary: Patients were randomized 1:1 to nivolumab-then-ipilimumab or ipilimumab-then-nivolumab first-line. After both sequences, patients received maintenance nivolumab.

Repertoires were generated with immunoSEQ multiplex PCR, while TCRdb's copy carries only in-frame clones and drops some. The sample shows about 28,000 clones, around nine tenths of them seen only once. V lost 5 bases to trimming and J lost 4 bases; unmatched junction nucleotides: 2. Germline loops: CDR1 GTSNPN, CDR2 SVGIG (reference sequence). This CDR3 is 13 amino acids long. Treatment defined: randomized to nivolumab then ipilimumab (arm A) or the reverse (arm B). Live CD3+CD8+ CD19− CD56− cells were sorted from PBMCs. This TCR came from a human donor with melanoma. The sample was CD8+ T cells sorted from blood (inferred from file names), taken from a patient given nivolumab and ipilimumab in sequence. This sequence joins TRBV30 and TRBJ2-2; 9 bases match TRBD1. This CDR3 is CAWDRGVTGELFF. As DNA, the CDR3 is TGTGCCTGGGACAGGGGGGTCACCGGGGAGCTGTTTTTT.